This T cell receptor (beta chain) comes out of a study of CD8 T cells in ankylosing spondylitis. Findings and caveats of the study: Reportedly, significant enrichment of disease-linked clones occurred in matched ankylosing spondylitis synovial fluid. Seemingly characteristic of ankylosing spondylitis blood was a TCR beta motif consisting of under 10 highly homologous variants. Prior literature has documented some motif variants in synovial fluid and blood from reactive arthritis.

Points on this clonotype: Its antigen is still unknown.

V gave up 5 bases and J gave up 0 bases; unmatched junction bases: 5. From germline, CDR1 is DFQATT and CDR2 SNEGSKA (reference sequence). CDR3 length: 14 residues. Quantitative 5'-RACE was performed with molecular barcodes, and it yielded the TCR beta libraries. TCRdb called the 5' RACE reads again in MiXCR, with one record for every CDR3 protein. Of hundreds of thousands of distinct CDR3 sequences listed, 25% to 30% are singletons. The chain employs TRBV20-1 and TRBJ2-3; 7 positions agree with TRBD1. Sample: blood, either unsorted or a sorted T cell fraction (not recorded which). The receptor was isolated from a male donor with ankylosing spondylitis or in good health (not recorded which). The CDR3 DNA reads TGCAGTGCTTGGGACAGCTCTAGCACAGATACGCAGTATTTT. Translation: CSAWDSSSTDTQYF.